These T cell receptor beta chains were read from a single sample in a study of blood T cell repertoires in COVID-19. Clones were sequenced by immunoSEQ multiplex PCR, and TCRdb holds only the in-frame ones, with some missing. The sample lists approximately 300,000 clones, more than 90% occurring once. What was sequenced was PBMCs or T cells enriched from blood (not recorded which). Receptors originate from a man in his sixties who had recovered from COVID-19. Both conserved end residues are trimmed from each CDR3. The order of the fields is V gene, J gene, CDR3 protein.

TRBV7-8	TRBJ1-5	ASSRPDQPQH
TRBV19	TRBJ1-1	ASSRRQGTGSEAF
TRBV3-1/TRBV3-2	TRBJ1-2	ASSQRRVAGYT
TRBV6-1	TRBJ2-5	ASSEAVQETQY
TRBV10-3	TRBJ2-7	AISELTSYEQY
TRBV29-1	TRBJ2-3	SVQVSTDTQY
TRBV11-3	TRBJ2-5	ASSLEPAGRKETQY
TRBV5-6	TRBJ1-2	ASSLGTPGQIANYGYT
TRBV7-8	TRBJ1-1	ASSGARSYTEAF
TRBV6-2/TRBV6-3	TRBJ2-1	ASSYTGLAGGPRVEQF
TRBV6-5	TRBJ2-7	ASKWGGYEQY
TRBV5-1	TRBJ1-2	ASSLAGSLGYT
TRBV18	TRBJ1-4	ASVEGKGNEKLF
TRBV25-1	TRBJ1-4	ASRQGAREKLF
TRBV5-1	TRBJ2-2	ASSFSGELF
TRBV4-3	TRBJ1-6	ASSQAGGGGSPLH
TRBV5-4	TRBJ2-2	ASRGGPDTGELF
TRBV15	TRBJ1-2	ATSSPGTGSGYT
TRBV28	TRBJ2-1	ASSFTGTHSYNEQF
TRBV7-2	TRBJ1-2	ASSAQGQTIYGYT
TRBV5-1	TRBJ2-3	ASSVSRGFADTQY
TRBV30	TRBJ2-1	AWSRAGGTDEQF
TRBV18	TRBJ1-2	ASSTWDSGGYT
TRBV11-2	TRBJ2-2	ASSSRWGGTGELF
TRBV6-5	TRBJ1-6	ATQGSSYNSPLH
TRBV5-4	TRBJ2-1	ASSLMRGRSYNEQF